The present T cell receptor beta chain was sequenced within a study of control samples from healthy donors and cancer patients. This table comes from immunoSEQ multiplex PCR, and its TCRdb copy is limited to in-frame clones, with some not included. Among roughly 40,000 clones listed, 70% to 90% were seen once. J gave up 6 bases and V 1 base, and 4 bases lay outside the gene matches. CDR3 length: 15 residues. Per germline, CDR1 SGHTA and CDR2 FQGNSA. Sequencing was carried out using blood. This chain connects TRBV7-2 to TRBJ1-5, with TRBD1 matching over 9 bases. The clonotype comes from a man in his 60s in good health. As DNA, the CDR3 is TGTGCCAGCAGCTTAGTAGGGACAGGGCCTCAGCCCCAGCATTTT. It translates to CASSLVGTGPQPQHF.